This TCR beta chain was captured in a study of CD4 T cells in relation to SARS-CoV-2 and coronaviruses. Unexposed donor CD4+ T cells date from about 2011-2019, before the COVID-19 pandemic. Naive and memory CD4+ T cell DNA was deep-sequenced without culture. Data came from immunoSEQ multiplex PCR; TCRdb stores just in-frame clones and leaves some out. This table has about 59,000 clones, roughly 90% appearing once. V gave up 1 base and J gave up 4 bases, with 8 bases separating them. CDR1 SGHTA and CDR2 FQGNSA come from the germline V gene. This CDR3 comprises 13 residues. Regarding the study as a whole: Around 60% of donors had memory CD4+ clonotypes crossrecognizing SARS-CoV-2 and common cold coronavirus spike. Pre-pandemic and post-infection samples never came from the same donor. Monoreactive clones expanded significantly more to SARS-CoV-2 than crossreactive clones did.

Turning to this clone: Its specificity is not known.

Sequencing was performed on memory CD4+ T cells from PBMCs. This clonotype was sampled from a human donor in good health. The chain has TRBV7-2 and TRBJ2-7; D call uncertain. The CDR3 reads CASSLDQAYEQYF. DNA of the CDR3: TGTGCCAGCAGCTTAGACCAGGCGTACGAGCAGTACTTC. Variable domain in full (rest from reference TRBV7-2 and TRBJ2-7): GAGVSQSPSNKVTEKGKDVELRCDPISGHTALYWYRQSLGQGLEFLIYFQGNSAPDKSGLPSDRFSAERTGGSVSTLTIQRTQQEDSAVYLCASSLDQAYEQYFGPGTRLTVT.